This is a list of T cell receptor beta chains from one sample in a study of brain T cells in children with intractable seizures. Here immunoSEQ multiplex PCR was the method, and the copy in TCRdb shows in-frame clones only, minus some. This table has about 340,000 clones, roughly 92% appearing once. The sequences come from peripheral blood, collected approximately 5 months after surgery. The origin of the receptors is a boy in the first two years of life with tuberous sclerosis and intractable seizures. Both conserved end residues are part of each CDR3. A D gene is named only where the DNA matches it firmly. The size field is filled for only some rows; it gives once, few, many or a size class.

cdr3_nt cdr3_aa v_call clone_size j_call d_call
TGTGCCAGCAGCTTGGGAGCCCCGGCTAACTATGGCTACACCTTC CASSLGAPANYGYTF TRBV5-4 - TRBJ1-2 -
TGTGCCAGCAGCCCCCGGGACAGAGAAGTCTACGAGCAGTACTTC CASSPRDREVYEQYF TRBV7-9 - TRBJ2-7 TRBD1
TGTGCCAGCAGCCAACCGGCCTCCTACGAGCAGTACTTC CASSQPASYEQYF TRBV14 - TRBJ2-7 -
TGTGCCAGCAGCTTCTTCTCATCTATGAGCTCCTACAATGAGCAGTTCTTC CASSFFSSMSSYNEQFF TRBV7-2 once TRBJ2-1 -
TGTGCCAGCAGCTCAGGGGGGCATTCACCCCTCCACTTT CASSSGGHSPLHF TRBV7-3 - TRBJ1-6 TRBD1
TGTGCCAGCAGACCCGAGACAGGGCCGAACGGGGAGCTGTTTTTT CASRPETGPNGELFF TRBV6-5 - TRBJ2-2 TRBD1
TGTGCCATCAAACAGGAGGGGCCCTACAATGAGCAGTTCTTC CAIKQEGPYNEQFF TRBV10-3 - TRBJ2-1 -
TGCGCCAGCAGCTCCGACAGGGGGCACGAGCAGTACTTC CASSSDRGHEQYF TRBV5-1 - TRBJ2-7 TRBD1
TGTGCCAGTAGCATCGCGGCTTGGGCGGGGTCCTACGAGCAGTACTTC CASSIAAWAGSYEQYF TRBV19 - TRBJ2-7 -
TGTGCCAGCAGTATGAGGACTAGGCGCCTTTCTGAAGGGTACAATGAGCAGTTCTTC CASSMRTRRLSEGYNEQFF TRBV28 - TRBJ2-1 TRBD2
TGTGCCAGCAGCTTATCTACGGGGGTGGGCAATGAAAAACTGTTTTTT CASSLSTGVGNEKLFF TRBV13 - TRBJ1-4 -
TGTGCCAGCAGTGAGTGGGACAGGGGGACGAATGGGAACACTGAAGCTTTCTTT CASSEWDRGTNGNTEAFF TRBV25-1 - TRBJ1-1 TRBD1
TGTGCCAGCAGCGCGGGACAGGGTTTGGGTTTAGGGACCCAGTACTTC CASSAGQGLGLGTQYF TRBV5-4 - TRBJ2-5 TRBD1
TGTGCCAGTAGTATTTACGGGGGGCCAAGCAATCAGCCCCAGCATTTT CASSIYGGPSNQPQHF TRBV19 few TRBJ1-5 -
TGTGCCAGCAGCTTAGGGGTAGGGAATAATCAGCCCCAGCATTTT CASSLGVGNNQPQHF TRBV7-9 - TRBJ1-5 -
TGTGCCAGCAGCCGGGACAGGGTCCTAGCTTTCTTT CASSRDRVLAFF TRBV28 - TRBJ1-1 TRBD1
TGTGCCACCAGAGTGAGTAGCACAGATACGCAGTATTTT CATRVSSTDTQYF TRBV6-5 - TRBJ2-3 -
TGTGCCAGCAGCCGGGACAGATTCTACAATGAGCAGTTCTTC CASSRDRFYNEQFF TRBV5-6 - TRBJ2-1 TRBD1
TGTGCCAGCAGCATCCGGACTAGCGGTTACTACGAGCAGTACTTC CASSIRTSGYYEQYF TRBV7-8 - TRBJ2-7 TRBD2
TGCAGCGTTGAAAGCTCGGGACCCCGTTTTTGGGAGACCCAGTACTTC CSVESSGPRFWETQYF TRBV29-1 - TRBJ2-5 -
TGCAGTGCTGGGCGTTACGAGCAGTACTTC CSAGRYEQYF TRBV20-1 - TRBJ2-7 -
TGTGCCAGCAGTTACTCTCACGAGCAGTACTTC CASSYSHEQYF TRBV6-5 - TRBJ2-7 -
TGTGCCAGCAGGGGGAGTACACTTAGCACAGATACGCAGTATTTT CASRGSTLSTDTQYF TRBV5-6 - TRBJ2-3 -
TGTGCCAGCAGCTTTTTCAGGGATTCTTCCTACGAGCAGTACTTC CASSFFRDSSYEQYF TRBV7-9 - TRBJ2-7 -
TGTGCCAGCAGTGAATGGGGGGGAGAAGCTTTCTTT CASSEWGGEAFF TRBV6-1 - TRBJ1-1 -
TGTGCCAGCAGTTCCCCGGACAGGGACGAGCAGTACTTC CASSSPDRDEQYF TRBV28 - TRBJ2-7 TRBD1
TGCGCCAGCAGCCCCCTCGTTCTAGGACGGACATACAATGAGCAGTTCTTC CASSPLVLGRTYNEQFF TRBV4-1 - TRBJ2-1 -
TGTGCCAGTAGTATATACACAGGGAGCAATCAGCCCCAGCATTTT CASSIYTGSNQPQHF TRBV19 once TRBJ1-5 -
TGTGCCAGCAGCTTGGAGGGGAGTTGGCTCACCGGGGAGCTGTTTTTT CASSLEGSWLTGELFF TRBV5-4 - TRBJ2-2 -
TGTGCCACCAGTGATACCTGGGACAGGGGGCGGTCCGGGGAGCTGTTTTTT CATSDTWDRGRSGELFF TRBV24-1 - TRBJ2-2 TRBD1
TGTGCCAGCTCTAGAGAGGAATGGAATGAAAAACTGTTTTTT CASSREEWNEKLFF TRBV9 - TRBJ1-4 -
TGTGCCAGCTCACCAGGGACAGGGGCTTCCAATCAGCCCCAGCATTTT CASSPGTGASNQPQHF TRBV18 - TRBJ1-5 TRBD1
TGTGCCAGCAGTTTGTACAGGGGGTCGAATGAAAAACTGTTTTTT CASSLYRGSNEKLFF TRBV6-6 - TRBJ1-4 TRBD1
TGTGCCAGTAGTATGGGGACAGTTCAGTACTATGGCTACACCTTC CASSMGTVQYYGYTF TRBV19 - TRBJ1-2 TRBD1
TGTGCCAGCAGCTTAGATGGGGGCGGGGATGAGCAGTTCTTC CASSLDGGGDEQFF TRBV7-2 - TRBJ2-1 -
TGTGCCAGCAGCGTATCAGCGCGCGGGGGGGCCGGGGAGCTGTTTTTT CASSVSARGGAGELFF TRBV9 - TRBJ2-2 TRBD2
TGTGCCAGCAGTCTAGGACTAGCGGGGGGCCATGGGAATGAGCAGTTCTTC CASSLGLAGGHGNEQFF TRBV27 - TRBJ2-1 TRBD2
TGTGCCAGCAGTTTAGATGCAACTAATGAAAAACTGTTTTTT CASSLDATNEKLFF TRBV6-6 - TRBJ1-4 -
TGTGCCAGCAGCTATAGGACCACTGAAGCTTTCTTT CASSYRTTEAFF TRBV12-3/TRBV12-4 - TRBJ1-1 -
TGTGCCACCAGCAGAGATGAGGCGACCTATAGCAATCAGCCCCAGCATTTT CATSRDEATYSNQPQHF TRBV15 - TRBJ1-5 -
TGTGCCAGCAGTGTAACGGCAACCTACGAGCAGTACTTC CASSVTATYEQYF TRBV2 - TRBJ2-7 -
TGTGCCAGTAGTATACAGCTAGCGGGAGCAGAGACCCAGTACTTC CASSIQLAGAETQYF TRBV19 - TRBJ2-5 TRBD2
TGCGCCAGCAGCGCTAAAGCGGGGGGATCTGACGAGCAGTACTTC CASSAKAGGSDEQYF TRBV4-1 - TRBJ2-7 TRBD2
TGTGCCAGCAGCCCCCCTTACTCTGGGGCCAACGTCCTGACTTTC CASSPPYSGANVLTF TRBV7-6 - TRBJ2-6 -